The 4 T cell receptor beta chains below come from one sample, sequenced in a study of response to subunit inactivated influenza vaccine. TCRdb processed the RT-PCR reads anew with MiXCR; each CDR3 protein has one entry. The sample lists approximately 160,000 distinct CDR3 sequences; around 10% were seen once. Here the sequenced sample was CD8+ T cells sorted from PBMCs, taken roughly 24 months after vaccination. The source is a man between 50 and 75 years old who received an inactivated influenza vaccine.

The genes are TRBV9 and TRBJ2-2; the D gene is possibly TRBD2 (5 bases). Looked up from germline, CDR1 is SGDLS and CDR2 is YYNGEE. Trimming pared 0 bases from V and 5 bases from J, leaving 11 bases between. The CDR3 length is 15 residues. The CDR3 DNA reads as TGTGCCAGCAGCGTAGGAGGGCCTCCTACCGGGGAGCTGTTTTTT. Its protein is CASSVGGPPTGELFF.

This clonotype was recorded a few times. The CDR3, as DNA: TGCGCCAGCAGCCAGTCGGTTGGCAATGAGCAGTTCTTC. It specifies CASSQSVGNEQFF. The genes are TRBV4-1 and TRBJ2-1, with unresolved D. The CDR3 has 13 amino acids. The germline CDR1 and CDR2 sequences are MGHRA and YSYEKL. Trimming took off 3 bases at V and 6 bases at J, with 9 bases between the two ends.

This clonotype was counted only a few times. The rearrangement uses TRBV7-9 and TRBJ2-1; 8 nucleotides match TRBD2. This CDR3 has 15 amino acids. Unmatched junction bases numbered 9, after V lost 5 bases and J lost 6 bases. Germline assignment: CDR1 SEHNR and CDR2 FQNEAQ (reference sequence). CDR3 nucleotide sequence: TGTGCCAGCAGCCCACCTAGCGGGCTACTCAATGAGCAGTTCTTC. Protein sequence: CASSPPSGLLNEQFF. The variable domain in full, completed from reference TRBV7-9 and TRBJ2-1, reads DTGVSQNPRHKITKRGQNVTFRCDPISEHNRLYWYRQTLGQGPEFLTYFQNEAQLEKSRLLSDRFSAERPKGSFSTLEIQRTEQGDSAMYLCASSPPSGLLNEQFFGPGTRLTVL.

This clonotype has only a few counts. The chain is built from TRBV5-1 and TRBJ2-7, with 8 bases identical to TRBD1. The CDR3 totals 14 residues. Germline CDR1 SGHRS, CDR2 YFSETQ. The V and J ends lost 7 bases and 0 bases, in that order; junction bases with no gene match: 6. The CDR3 sequence is CASGWDRTSYEQYF. As DNA, the CDR3 is TGCGCCAGCGGGTGGGACAGGACCTCCTACGAGCAGTACTTC.